This T cell receptor beta chain appears in the sequencing data of a study of CD4 T cells in relation to SARS-CoV-2 and coronaviruses. This CDR3 contains 21 residues. V lost 5 bases, J lost 4 bases, and 25 bases stayed unmatched. Germline V gives CDR1 MDHEN, CDR2 SYDVKM. Generated by immunoSEQ multiplex PCR, the TCRdb table keeps only in-frame clones and is missing some. The sample contains about 38,000 clones, approximately 81% of which appear only once. Note on this clone: Its matching antigen is unknown.

Study findings and constraints: No crossreactivity against non-spike viral proteins was tested here.

The V call is TRBV28, the J call TRBJ2-5; 10 bases agree with TRBD2. The specimen sequenced was naive CD4+ T cells from PBMCs, cultured in vitro. Specified subset: naive CD4+ T cells isolated by negative enrichment. The clonotype was recovered from an adult with COVID-19. The chain's CDR3 is CASSLDQPSTLAGVGGETQYF. CDR3 DNA sequence: TGTGCCAGCAGTCTCGACCAGCCTAGTACTCTAGCGGGAGTGGGTGGAGAGACCCAGTACTTC.